The source of this TCR beta chain is a study of shared clonotypes between healthy human individuals. TCRdb's copy holds only in-frame clones and misses some; the assay was immunoSEQ multiplex PCR. This repertoire shows some 2.3 million clones, over 90% found once; its top ten account for roughly 0.36%. Findings of the study overall: Researchers found naive subsets generally carried larger estimated richness than memory subsets.

Concerning this clone: What it recognizes is unknown.

Source material: naive CD4+ T cells from PBMCs. Subset reported: CD45RA+ positively selected. This clonotype was sampled from a man aged 18 to 30 in good health. Some clones in this sample may be carry-over from other donors' samples.

Here the CDR3 reads CASSLPPGEREQYF. The CDR3 region has the DNA TGTGCCAGCAGCTTGCCCCCAGGGGAGCGCGAGCAGTACTTC. The rearrangement uses TRBV5-4 and TRBJ2-7, with D perhaps TRBD1 (6 bases). The CDR3 length is 14 residues. Per germline, CDR1 SGHNT and CDR2 YYREEE (reference sequence). Trimming left V 1 base short and J 6 bases short, with 14 bases between.